These 2 T cell receptor beta chains were sequenced from one sample in a study of regulatory T cells in long-lasting Graves disease. Arm-PCR of CDR3 regions and iRepertoire HTBI primers were the basis on which TCR beta libraries were built. In TCRdb, the multiplex PCR reads were re-called with MiXCR into one record per CDR3 protein. The sample consists of approximately 440,000 distinct CDR3 sequences, 23% of them appearing once. The time point: persistent/refractory GD, antithyroid drugs over 5 years with positive TRAb. After RNA was extracted from PBMCs, the TCR library was made from it. The sample in question was peripheral blood mononuclear cells (PBMCs), obtained when the disease was refractory, from a patient treated with antithyroid drugs. Every receptor here comes from a female donor with Graves disease.

This clonotype has ten or more counts. The CDR3 coding sequence is TGTGCCAGCAGTGACCCTCGGACAGGGGGGAAGTACGAGCAGTACTTC. Protein product: CASSDPRTGGKYEQYF. The chain carries TRBV6-1 and TRBJ2-7; 10 bases agree with TRBD1. This CDR3 comprises 16 residues. Trimming cost V 3 bases and J 4 bases; bases outside gene matches: 9. Germline V gives CDR1 MNHNS, CDR2 SASEGT.

This clonotype was detected only a few times. The CDR3 reads CSVQGAEQYF. The CDR3 bases are TGCAGCGTACAGGGGGCAGAGCAGTACTTC. The chain is built from TRBV29-1 and TRBJ2-7; 9 nucleotides align to TRBD1. Looked up from germline, CDR1 is SQVTM and CDR2 is ANQGSEA. The J segment lost 7 bases and the V segment lost 6 bases, leaving 1 base of the junction unmatched. This CDR3 spans 10 amino acids.